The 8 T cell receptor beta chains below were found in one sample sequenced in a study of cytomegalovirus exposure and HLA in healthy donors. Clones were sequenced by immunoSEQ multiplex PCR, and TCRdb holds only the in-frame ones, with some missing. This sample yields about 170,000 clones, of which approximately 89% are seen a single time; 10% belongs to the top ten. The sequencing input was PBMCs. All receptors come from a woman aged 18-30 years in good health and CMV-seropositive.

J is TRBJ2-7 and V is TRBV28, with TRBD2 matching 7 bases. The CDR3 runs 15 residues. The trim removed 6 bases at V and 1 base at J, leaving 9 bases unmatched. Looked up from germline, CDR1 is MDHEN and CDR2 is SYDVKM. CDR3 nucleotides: TGTGCCAGCAGGTTCCAGGGACTACCTTCCTACGAGCAGTACTTC. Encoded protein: CASRFQGLPSYEQYF. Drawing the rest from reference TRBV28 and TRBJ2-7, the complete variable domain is DVKVTQSSRYLVKRTGEKVFLECVQDMDHENMFWYRQDPGLGLRLIYFSYDVKMKEKGDIPEGYSVSREKKERFSLILESASTNQTSMYLCASRFQGLPSYEQYFGPGTRLTVT.

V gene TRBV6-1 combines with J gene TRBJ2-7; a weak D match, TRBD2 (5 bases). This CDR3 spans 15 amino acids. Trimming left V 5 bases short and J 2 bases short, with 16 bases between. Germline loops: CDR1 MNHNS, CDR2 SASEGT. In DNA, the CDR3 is TGTGCCAGCAGTATCCCACGTGGACTCGCCTACGAGCAGTACTTC. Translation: CASSIPRGLAYEQYF.

The CDR3 DNA sequence: TGCAGCGTGGACCCCGGGACAGGGCATTACGGGGAGCTGTTTTTT. Translating it yields CSVDPGTGHYGELFF. The gene calls are TRBV29-1 and TRBJ2-2; 9 nucleotides match TRBD1. Germline values: CDR1 SQVTM, CDR2 ANQGSEA. V was pared by 6 bases and J by 7 bases, with 12 bases of the junction left unmatched. CDR3 length: 15 amino acids.

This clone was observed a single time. CDR3: CASSPSTGGQNTEAFF. CDR3 coding DNA: TGTGCCAGCTCACCAAGTACAGGGGGGCAGAACACTGAAGCTTTCTTT. The chain recombines TRBV18 with TRBJ1-1; TRBD1 matches 8 bases. CDR3 length: 16 amino acids. V shed 2 bases and J 1 base; nucleotides not matched to a gene: 6. The germline gives CDR1 KGHSH, CDR2 LQKENI.

CDR3 loop: CASTDSGGSYEQYF. CDR3 sequence (DNA): TGTGCCAGCACAGACTCGGGGGGCTCCTACGAGCAGTACTTC. The chain employs TRBV18 and TRBJ2-7; 7 bases fit TRBD2. The CDR3 is 14 residues long. The J segment lost 0 bases and the V segment lost 8 bases, leaving 7 bases of the junction unmatched. Germline CDR1 is KGHSH and CDR2 is LQKENI.

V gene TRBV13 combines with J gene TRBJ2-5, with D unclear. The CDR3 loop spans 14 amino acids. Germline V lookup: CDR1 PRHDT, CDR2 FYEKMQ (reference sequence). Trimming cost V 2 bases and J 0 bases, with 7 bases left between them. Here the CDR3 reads CASSLKRDQETQYF. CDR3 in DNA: TGTGCCAGCAGCTTAAAAAGAGACCAAGAGACCCAGTACTTC.

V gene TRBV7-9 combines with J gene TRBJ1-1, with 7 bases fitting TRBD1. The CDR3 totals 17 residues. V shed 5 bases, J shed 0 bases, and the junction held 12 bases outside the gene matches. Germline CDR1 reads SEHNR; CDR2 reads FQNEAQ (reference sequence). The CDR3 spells CASSRRTGQHMNTEAFF. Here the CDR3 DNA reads TGTGCCAGCAGCCGCCGGACAGGCCAACATATGAACACTGAAGCTTTCTTT.

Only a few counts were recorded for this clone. CDR3 sequence reads: CASRTGVEQYF. The CDR3 DNA sequence: TGTGCCAGCAGGACAGGGGTAGAGCAGTACTTC. The J gene is TRBJ2-7, the V gene TRBV2, with TRBD1 matching 8 bases. V shed 6 bases and J 7 bases; nucleotides not matched to a gene: 2. Germline-derived CDR1 and CDR2 are SNHLY and FYNNEI. The CDR3 runs 11 residues.